Listed below are T cell receptor beta chains from one sample, sequenced in a study of blood T cell repertoires in COVID-19. Using immunoSEQ multiplex PCR, the repertoire was profiled, and TCRdb retains in-frame clones only, with some absent. The table records hundreds of thousands of clones, approximately 90% of them present only once. Specimen: peripheral blood. These receptors originate from a man in his sixties with COVID-19, enrolled during active disease. The CDR3 runs from the conserved cysteine through the conserved F or W. D genes are given only for firm matches. Size is stated for part of the rows, as once, few or many counts, or as a class when the clone is expanded.

cdr3_length: 12; v_call: TRBV19; j_call: TRBJ2-7; d_call: -; clone_size: -; cdr3_nt: TGTGCCAGTAGTATCCCCGGCTACGAGCAGTACTTC; cdr3_aa: CASSIPGYEQYF
cdr3_length: 14; v_call: TRBV6-5; j_call: TRBJ1-3; d_call: -; clone_size: once; cdr3_nt: TGTGCCAGCAGTTGGTCCAGGGATGAAAACACCATATATTTT; cdr3_aa: CASSWSRDENTIYF
cdr3_length: 14; v_call: TRBV18; j_call: TRBJ2-7; d_call: TRBD1; clone_size: -; cdr3_nt: TGTGCCAGCTCACCACCGACAGGGGGTGGGGAGCAGTACTTC; cdr3_aa: CASSPPTGGGEQYF
cdr3_length: 14; v_call: TRBV19; j_call: TRBJ1-1; d_call: TRBD1; clone_size: few; cdr3_nt: TGTGCCAGTAGGACAGGGCCGGAAAACACTGAAGCTTTCTTT; cdr3_aa: CASRTGPENTEAFF
cdr3_length: 15; v_call: TRBV5-1; j_call: TRBJ2-1; d_call: TRBD2; clone_size: -; cdr3_nt: TGCGCCAGCAGTCCTAGCGGGGGGGCCTACAATGAGCAGTTCTTC; cdr3_aa: CASSPSGGAYNEQFF
cdr3_length: 12; v_call: TRBV5-4; j_call: TRBJ2-1; d_call: -; clone_size: -; cdr3_nt: TGTGCCAGCAGCCTGGGCGGGTATGAGCAGTTCTTC; cdr3_aa: CASSLGGYEQFF
cdr3_length: 13; v_call: TRBV6-5; j_call: TRBJ2-5; d_call: TRBD1; clone_size: -; cdr3_nt: TGTGCCAGCAGTTTGACAGGGGGGGAGACCCAGTACTTC; cdr3_aa: CASSLTGGETQYF
cdr3_length: 13; v_call: TRBV6-5; j_call: TRBJ1-1; d_call: TRBD1; clone_size: -; cdr3_nt: TGTGCCAGCAGTAATACAGGGGGCACTGAAGCTTTCTTT; cdr3_aa: CASSNTGGTEAFF
cdr3_length: 14; v_call: TRBV7-9; j_call: TRBJ1-2; d_call: TRBD1; clone_size: -; cdr3_nt: TGTGCCAGCAGCCAAGTCCGGGACAGTAAGGCCTACACCTTC; cdr3_aa: CASSQVRDSKAYTF
cdr3_length: 13; v_call: TRBV18; j_call: TRBJ1-5; d_call: -; clone_size: -; cdr3_nt: TGTGCCAGCTCACCAGGCGGGCGCGGGCCCCAGCATTTT; cdr3_aa: CASSPGGRGPQHF
cdr3_length: 17; v_call: TRBV3-1/TRBV3-2; j_call: TRBJ1-3; d_call: TRBD1; clone_size: once; cdr3_nt: TGTGCCAGCACCACCGGGACAGGCTTAGTTAAGGGAAACACCATATATTTT; cdr3_aa: CASTTGTGLVKGNTIYF
cdr3_length: 17; v_call: TRBV5-4; j_call: TRBJ2-1; d_call: -; clone_size: -; cdr3_nt: TGTGCCAGCAGCTCCCAAAAGACAGGACCCTCCTACAATGAGCAGTTCTTC; cdr3_aa: CASSSQKTGPSYNEQFF
cdr3_length: 15; v_call: TRBV18; j_call: TRBJ1-3; d_call: -; clone_size: -; cdr3_nt: TGTGCCAGCTCACCACCCGCCAGTTCTGGAAACACCATATATTTT; cdr3_aa: CASSPPASSGNTIYF
cdr3_length: 15; v_call: TRBV5-1; j_call: TRBJ2-2; d_call: -; clone_size: few; cdr3_nt: TGCGCCAGCAGCTTGGGCCAGGTCCGCACCGGGGAGCTGTTTTTT; cdr3_aa: CASSLGQVRTGELFF
cdr3_length: 14; v_call: TRBV9; j_call: TRBJ2-1; d_call: TRBD2; clone_size: -; cdr3_nt: TGTGCCAGCAGCGTTGGCGGGGGGTACAATGAGCAGTTCTTC; cdr3_aa: CASSVGGGYNEQFF
cdr3_length: 14; v_call: TRBV5-1; j_call: TRBJ2-3; d_call: TRBD1; clone_size: -; cdr3_nt: TGCGCCAGCAGCCTCGGACAGGGGTCGAATACGCAGTATTTT; cdr3_aa: CASSLGQGSNTQYF
cdr3_length: 14; v_call: TRBV21-1; j_call: TRBJ1-5; d_call: -; clone_size: -; cdr3_nt: TGTGCCAGCAGCCCACGGTACGGGGTTCAGCCCCAGCATTTT; cdr3_aa: CASSPRYGVQPQHF
cdr3_length: 13; v_call: TRBV6-1; j_call: TRBJ1-1; d_call: -; clone_size: -; cdr3_nt: TGTGCCAGCAGTGAGACAGTAAACACTGAAGCTTTCTTT; cdr3_aa: CASSETVNTEAFF
cdr3_length: 14; v_call: TRBV30; j_call: TRBJ1-2; d_call: TRBD1; clone_size: -; cdr3_nt: TGTGCCTGGAGGATGCAGGGGGCGAGCTATGGCTACACCTTC; cdr3_aa: CAWRMQGASYGYTF
cdr3_length: 15; v_call: TRBV9; j_call: TRBJ2-2; d_call: -; clone_size: once; cdr3_nt: TGTGCCAGCAGCGTTTTCCAGGGAGGCACCGGGGAGCTGTTTTTT; cdr3_aa: CASSVFQGGTGELFF